This T cell receptor beta chain came from a study of T cell repertoires in cytomegalovirus infection. Background on the study: Public TCR beta signatures provided an indication of both CMV infection and a matching HLA type. Findings of the study overall: The response measured ex vivo was dominated by TCR beta clonotypes (HLA-C-restricted and CMV-specific). People with CMV and the relevant HLA were identified by cumulative public TCR beta family frequency.

This clonotype was seen many times. Its target is unknown. CDR1 SGHTA and CDR2 FQGNSA come from the germline V gene. The V end was cut by 1 base, the J end by 6 bases, with 13 bases between. The CDR3 has 14 amino acids. One entry per CDR3 protein, called by TCRdb with MiXCR from the reads. The table records 250,000 to 350,000 distinct CDR3 sequences, about 26% of them present only once. The sequenced sample was PBMCs. This receptor was taken from a human donor in good health (CMV status not recorded). Some clones in this sample may be carry-over from other donors' samples. The chain carries TRBV7-2 and TRBJ2-7; D remains ambiguous. In DNA, the CDR3 is TGTGCCAGCAGCTTAGGTGTAGGTGGGCCCGAGCAGTACTTC. It yields the protein CASSLGVGGPEQYF.